The subject of this entry is one T cell receptor beta chain. As yet, its antigen is unknown. Time point indicated: after neoadjuvant nivolumab, at surgical resection. These data are taken from a study of neoadjuvant anti-PD-1 for oral cavity cancer. The study's findings and limits: Greater tumor shrinkage accompanied bigger post-treatment sizes of preexisting clones.

The V end lost 1 base, the J end lost 6 bases, and 8 bases lay between the germline ends. Germline CDR1 reads MDHEN; CDR2 reads SYDVKM. This CDR3 spans 13 amino acids. Most tumor samples had roughly 4.4 ug input DNA in two replicates. Generated by immunoSEQ multiplex PCR, the TCRdb table keeps only in-frame clones and is missing some. The table has some 10,000 clones, around three fifths seen once; the top ten hold around 8%. The sequence derives from a person aged 40-85 years with oral cavity squamous cell carcinoma. This chain connects TRBV28 to TRBJ2-3; D ambiguous. The sample consisted of tumor tissue, taken after nivolumab (anti-PD-1) treatment. The CDR3 DNA reads TGTGCCAGCAGTTTATCGGCGCGTGATACGCAGTATTTT. It codes for CASSLSARDTQYF.